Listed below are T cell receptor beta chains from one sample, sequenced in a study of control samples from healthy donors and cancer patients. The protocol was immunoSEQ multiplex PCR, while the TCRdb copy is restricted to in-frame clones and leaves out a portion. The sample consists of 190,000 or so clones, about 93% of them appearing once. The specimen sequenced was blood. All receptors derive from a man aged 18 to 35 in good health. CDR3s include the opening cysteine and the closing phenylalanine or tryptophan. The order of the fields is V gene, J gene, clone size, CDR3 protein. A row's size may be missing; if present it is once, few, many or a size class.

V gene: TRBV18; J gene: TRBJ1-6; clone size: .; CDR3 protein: CASSPYSTGTSPLHF
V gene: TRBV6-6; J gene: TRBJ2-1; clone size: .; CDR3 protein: CASGRSGGIYNEQFF
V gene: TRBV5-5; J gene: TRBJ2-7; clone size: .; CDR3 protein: CASSLTSGGTYEQYF
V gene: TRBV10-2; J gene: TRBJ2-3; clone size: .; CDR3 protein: CASSENTADTQYF
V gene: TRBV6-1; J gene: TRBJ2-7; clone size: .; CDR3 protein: CASSEAGSLYEQYF
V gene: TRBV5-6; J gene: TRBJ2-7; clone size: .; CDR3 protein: CASSLARDEQYF
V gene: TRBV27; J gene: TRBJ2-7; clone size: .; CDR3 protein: CASSLSSGYSYEQYF
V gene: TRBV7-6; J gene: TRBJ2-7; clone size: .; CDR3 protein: CASSLVGTSGGSYEQYF
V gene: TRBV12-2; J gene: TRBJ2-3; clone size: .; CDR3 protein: CASRSGLGGTDTQYF
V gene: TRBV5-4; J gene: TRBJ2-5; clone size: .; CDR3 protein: CASSLGGWETQYF
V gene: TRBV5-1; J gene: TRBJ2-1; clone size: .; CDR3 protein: CASSLASGSSYNEQFF
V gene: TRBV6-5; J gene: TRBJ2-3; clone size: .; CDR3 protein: CASRWTGLDTDTQYF
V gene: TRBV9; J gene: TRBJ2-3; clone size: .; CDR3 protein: CASSPGLAGAGTDTQYF
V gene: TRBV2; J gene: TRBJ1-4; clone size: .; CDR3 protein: CASSESPTGINEKLFF
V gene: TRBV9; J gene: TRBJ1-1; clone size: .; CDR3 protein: CASSVGQGRDTEAFF
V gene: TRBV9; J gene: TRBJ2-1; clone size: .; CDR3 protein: CASSVPRGDEQFF
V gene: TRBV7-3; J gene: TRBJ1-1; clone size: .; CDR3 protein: CASSLSGGRNTEAFF
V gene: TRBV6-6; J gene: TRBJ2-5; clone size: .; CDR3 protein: CASSSQRGQETQYF
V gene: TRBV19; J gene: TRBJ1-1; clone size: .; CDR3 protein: CASSIDKRPLPDGGNTEAFF
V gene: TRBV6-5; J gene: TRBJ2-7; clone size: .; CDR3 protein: CASNRGSWEQYF
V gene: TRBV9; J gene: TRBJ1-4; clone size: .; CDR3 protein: CASSPGTATNEKLFF
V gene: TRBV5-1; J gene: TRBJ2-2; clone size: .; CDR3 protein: CASSLIRTGENTGELFF
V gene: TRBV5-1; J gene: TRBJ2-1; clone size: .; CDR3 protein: CASSLGDRVAYEQFF
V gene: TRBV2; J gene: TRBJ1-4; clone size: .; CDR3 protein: CASNRGLWRNEKLFF
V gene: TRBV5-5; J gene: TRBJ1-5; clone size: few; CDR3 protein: CASSSIDRGGQPQHF
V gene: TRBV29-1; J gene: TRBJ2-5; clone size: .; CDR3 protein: CSVSPIGGWKETQYF
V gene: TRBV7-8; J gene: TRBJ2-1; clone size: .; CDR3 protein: CASSLDRINEQFF
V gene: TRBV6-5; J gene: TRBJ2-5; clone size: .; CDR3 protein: CASSYTGWETQYF
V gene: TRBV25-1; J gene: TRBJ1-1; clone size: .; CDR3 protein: CASSEMVAGEAFF